The present entry profiles one TCR beta chain with its context. What it binds is not known. This specimen belongs to a study of cytomegalovirus exposure and HLA in healthy donors. Findings and caveats of the study: Diagnosis of cytomegalovirus status made by the classifier reportedly showed high specificity and sensitivity. The authors enumerated 150 to 200 TCR beta chains as linked to cytomegalovirus.

The V end lost 5 bases, the J end lost 13 bases, and 14 bases lay between the germline ends. Looked up from germline, CDR1 is SEHNR and CDR2 is FQNEAQ (reference sequence). This CDR3 comprises 11 residues. Libraries were prepared by immunoSEQ multiplex PCR; TCRdb keeps only in-frame clonotypes and omits some of them. The table has 70,000 to 90,000 clones, about 85% seen once; the top ten hold 3%. The chain carries TRBV7-9 and TRBJ1-2; no reliable D call. Sequencing was carried out using PBMCs. This clonotype was sampled from a man aged 25-45 years in good health and CMV-seronegative. CDR3 protein: CASSIPGVTTF. CDR3 coding DNA: TGTGCCAGCAGCATCCCCGGGGTGACCACCTTC.